Sequencing of this T cell receptor beta chain was carried out in a study of T cell changes during pregnancy in multiple sclerosis. Libraries were prepared by immunoSEQ multiplex PCR; TCRdb keeps only in-frame clonotypes and omits some of them. The sample comprises about 40,000 clones, 75% to 95% of which are singletons, and approximately 0.41% rests with the top ten. After removal of 7 bases from V and 8 bases from J, the junction contained 5 bases not matched to a gene. Germline CDR1 reads DFQATT; CDR2 reads SNEGSKA (reference sequence). The CDR3 has 11 amino acids. This TCR was recovered from a female donor with multiple sclerosis, enrolled in a pregnancy study. The starting material was CD4+ T cells from peripheral blood mononuclear cells, obtained in the third trimester of pregnancy. The V call is TRBV20-1, the J call TRBJ2-1; the match to TRBD1 covers 7 bases. This CDR3 is CSVHRGDEQFF. DNA of the CDR3: TGCAGTGTTCACAGGGGTGATGAGCAGTTCTTC.